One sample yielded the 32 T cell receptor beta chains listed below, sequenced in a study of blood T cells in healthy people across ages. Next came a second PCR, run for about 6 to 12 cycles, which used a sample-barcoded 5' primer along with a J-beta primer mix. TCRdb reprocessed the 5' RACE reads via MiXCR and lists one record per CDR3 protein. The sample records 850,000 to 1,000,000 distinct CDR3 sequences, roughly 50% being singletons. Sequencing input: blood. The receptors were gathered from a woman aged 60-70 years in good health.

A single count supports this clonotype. CDR3 sequence reads: CSARARVIDTQYF. In DNA form, the CDR3 reads TGCAGTGCTAGGGCTAGGGTCATCGATACGCAGTATTTT. The rearrangement uses TRBV20-1 and TRBJ2-3; no clear D. Germline V gene data show CDR1 as DFQATT and CDR2 as SNEGSKA (reference sequence). V lost 3 bases and J 6 bases, leaving 13 bases between the germline ends. This CDR3 is 13 amino acids long.

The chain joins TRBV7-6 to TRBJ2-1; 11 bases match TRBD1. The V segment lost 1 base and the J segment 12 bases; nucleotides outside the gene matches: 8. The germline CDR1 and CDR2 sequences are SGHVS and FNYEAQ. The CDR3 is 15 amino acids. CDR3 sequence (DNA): TGTGCCAGCAGCTTAGGTTGGACAGGGGGCACCGTGCAGTTCTTC. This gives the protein CASSLGWTGGTVQFF.

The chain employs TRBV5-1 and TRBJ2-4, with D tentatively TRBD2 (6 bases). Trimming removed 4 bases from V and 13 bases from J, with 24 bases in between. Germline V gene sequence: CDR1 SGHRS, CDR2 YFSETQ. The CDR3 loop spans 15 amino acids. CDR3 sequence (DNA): TGCGCCAGCAGCGGGGGGACTTCGGAAAACAATGAGCAGTACTTC. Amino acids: CASSGGTSENNEQYF.

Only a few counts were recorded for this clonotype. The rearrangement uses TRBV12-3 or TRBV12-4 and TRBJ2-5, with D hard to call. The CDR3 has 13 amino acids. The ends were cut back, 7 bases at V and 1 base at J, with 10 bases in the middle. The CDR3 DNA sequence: TGTGCCAGCAAGGCGTGGACCCAAGAGACCCAGTACTTC. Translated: CASKAWTQETQYF.

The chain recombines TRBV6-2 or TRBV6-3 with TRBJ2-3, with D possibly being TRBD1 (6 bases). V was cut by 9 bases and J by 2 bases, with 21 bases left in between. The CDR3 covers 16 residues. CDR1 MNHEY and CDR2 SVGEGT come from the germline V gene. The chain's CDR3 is CASTTGHRTSTDTQYF. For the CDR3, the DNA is TGTGCCAGTACCACAGGGCACAGAACTTCCACAGATACGCAGTATTTT.

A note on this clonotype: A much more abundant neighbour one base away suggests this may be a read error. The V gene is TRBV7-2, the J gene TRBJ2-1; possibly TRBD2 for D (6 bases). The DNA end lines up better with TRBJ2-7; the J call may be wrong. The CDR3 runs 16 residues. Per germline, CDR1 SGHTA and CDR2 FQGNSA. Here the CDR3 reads CASSPGLGTGYNEQYF. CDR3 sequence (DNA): TGTGCCAGCAGCCCAGGACTCGGGACTGGCTACAATGAGCAGTACTTC.

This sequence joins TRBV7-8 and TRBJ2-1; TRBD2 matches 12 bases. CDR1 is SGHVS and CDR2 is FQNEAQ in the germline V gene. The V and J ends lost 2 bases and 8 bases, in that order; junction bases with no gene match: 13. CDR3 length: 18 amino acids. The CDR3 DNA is TGTGCCAGCAGCTTAATGTCTAGCGGGAGGGCCTATCGGTATGAGCAGTTCTTC. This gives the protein CASSLMSSGRAYRYEQFF.

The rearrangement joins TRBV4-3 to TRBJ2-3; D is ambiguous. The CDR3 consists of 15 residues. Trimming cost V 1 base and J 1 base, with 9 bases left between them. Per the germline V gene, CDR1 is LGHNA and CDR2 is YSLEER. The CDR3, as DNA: TGCGCCAGCAGCCAAGTCGCTTCCCGCACAGATACGCAGTATTTT. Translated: CASSQVASRTDTQYF.

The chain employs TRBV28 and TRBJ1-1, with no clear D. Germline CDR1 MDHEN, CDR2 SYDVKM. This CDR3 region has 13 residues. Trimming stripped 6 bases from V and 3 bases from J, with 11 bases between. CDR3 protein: CASRALLDTEAFF. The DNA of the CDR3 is TGTGCCAGCAGGGCACTCCTGGACACTGAAGCTTTCTTT.

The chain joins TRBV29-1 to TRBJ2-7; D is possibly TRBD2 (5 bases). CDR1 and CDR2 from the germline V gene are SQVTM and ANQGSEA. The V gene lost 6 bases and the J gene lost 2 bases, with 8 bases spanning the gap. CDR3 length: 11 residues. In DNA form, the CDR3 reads TGCAGCGTGTCCGGGACCTACGAGCAGTACTTC. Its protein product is CSVSGTYEQYF.

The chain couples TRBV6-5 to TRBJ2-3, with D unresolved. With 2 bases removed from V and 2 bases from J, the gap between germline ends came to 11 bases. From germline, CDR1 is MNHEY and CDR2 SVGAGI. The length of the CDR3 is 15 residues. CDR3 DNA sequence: TGTGCCAGCAGTTACGAGCGACGCCCCACAGATACGCAGTATTTT. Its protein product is CASSYERRPTDTQYF.

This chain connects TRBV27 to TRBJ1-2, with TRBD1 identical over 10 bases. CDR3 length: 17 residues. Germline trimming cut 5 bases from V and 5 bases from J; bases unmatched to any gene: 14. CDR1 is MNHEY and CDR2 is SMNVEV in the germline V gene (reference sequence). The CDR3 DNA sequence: TGTGCCAGCAGTCTCCAGGCCCCGGGACAGGGGCTGTATGGCTACACCTTC. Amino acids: CASSLQAPGQGLYGYTF.

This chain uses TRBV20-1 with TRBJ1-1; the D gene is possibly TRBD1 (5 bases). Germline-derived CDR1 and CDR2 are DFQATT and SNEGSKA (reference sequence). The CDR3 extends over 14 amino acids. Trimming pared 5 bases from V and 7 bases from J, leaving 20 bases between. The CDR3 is CSAQKIQVRGEAFF. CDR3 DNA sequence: TGCAGTGCTCAAAAGATACAGGTTCGGGGTGAAGCTTTCTTT.

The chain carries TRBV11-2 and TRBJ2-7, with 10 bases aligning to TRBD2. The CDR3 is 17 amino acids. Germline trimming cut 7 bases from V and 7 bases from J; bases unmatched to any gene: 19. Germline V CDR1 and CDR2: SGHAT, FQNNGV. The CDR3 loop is CASTRRSLAGDWGEQYF. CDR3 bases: TGTGCCAGCACCCGACGGAGTCTAGCGGGAGATTGGGGGGAGCAGTACTTC.

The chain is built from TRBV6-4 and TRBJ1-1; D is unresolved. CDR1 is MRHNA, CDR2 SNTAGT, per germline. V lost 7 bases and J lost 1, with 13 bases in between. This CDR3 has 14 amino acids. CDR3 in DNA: TGTGCCAGCACCAACCCTGTGGGGAACACTGAAGCTTTCTTT. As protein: CASTNPVGNTEAFF.

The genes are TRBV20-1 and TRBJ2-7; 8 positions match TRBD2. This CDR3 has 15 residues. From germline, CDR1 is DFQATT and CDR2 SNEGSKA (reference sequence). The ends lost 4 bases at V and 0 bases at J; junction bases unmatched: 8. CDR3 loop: CSAKWLSGNSYEQYF. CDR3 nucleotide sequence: TGCAGTGCTAAATGGCTTAGCGGGAACTCCTACGAGCAGTACTTC.

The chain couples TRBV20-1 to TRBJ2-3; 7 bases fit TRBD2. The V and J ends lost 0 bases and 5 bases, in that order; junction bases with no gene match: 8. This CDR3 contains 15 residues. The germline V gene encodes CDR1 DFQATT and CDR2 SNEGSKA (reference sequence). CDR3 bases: TGCAGTGCTAGAGATCGGATGTCTAGCGGAGATACGCAGTATTTT. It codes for CSARDRMSSGDTQYF.

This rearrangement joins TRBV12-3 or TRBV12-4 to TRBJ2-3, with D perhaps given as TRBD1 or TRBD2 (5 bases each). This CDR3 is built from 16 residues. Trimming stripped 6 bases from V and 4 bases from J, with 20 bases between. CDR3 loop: CASSFGLHRGADTQYF. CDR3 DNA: TGTGCCAGCAGCTTCGGGTTGCACCGAGGGGCAGATACGCAGTATTTT.

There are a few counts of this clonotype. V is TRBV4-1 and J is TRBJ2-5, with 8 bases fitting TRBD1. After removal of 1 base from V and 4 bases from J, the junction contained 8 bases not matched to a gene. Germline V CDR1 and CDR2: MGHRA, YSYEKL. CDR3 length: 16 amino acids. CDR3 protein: CASSQVQGASVETQYF. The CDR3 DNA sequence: TGCGCCAGCAGCCAAGTGCAGGGGGCGTCGGTAGAGACCCAGTACTTC.

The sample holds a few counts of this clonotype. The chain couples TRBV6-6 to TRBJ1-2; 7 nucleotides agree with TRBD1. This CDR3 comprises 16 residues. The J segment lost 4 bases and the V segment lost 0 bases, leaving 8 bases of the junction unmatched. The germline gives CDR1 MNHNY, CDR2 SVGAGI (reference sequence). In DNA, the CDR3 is TGTGCCAGCAGTTACTCGAATGCAGGGGGATTCTATGGCTACACCTTC. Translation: CASSYSNAGGFYGYTF.

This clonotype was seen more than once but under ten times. CDR3 protein: CASSLDWEEKLFF. DNA for the CDR3: TGTGCCAGCAGCTTAGATTGGGAAGAAAAACTGTTTTTT. The rearrangement uses TRBV11-2 and TRBJ1-4; D call uncertain. Trimming pared 0 bases from V and 8 bases from J, leaving 7 bases between. Germline V CDR1 and CDR2: SGHAT, FQNNGV. CDR3 length equals 13 residues.

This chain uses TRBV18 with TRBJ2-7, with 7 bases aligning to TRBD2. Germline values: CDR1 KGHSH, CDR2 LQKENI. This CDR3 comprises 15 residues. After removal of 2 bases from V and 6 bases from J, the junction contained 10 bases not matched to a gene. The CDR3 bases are TGTGCCAGCTCACCATATTCCGGGGGGAGTGGCGAGCAGTACTTC. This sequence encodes CASSPYSGGSGEQYF.

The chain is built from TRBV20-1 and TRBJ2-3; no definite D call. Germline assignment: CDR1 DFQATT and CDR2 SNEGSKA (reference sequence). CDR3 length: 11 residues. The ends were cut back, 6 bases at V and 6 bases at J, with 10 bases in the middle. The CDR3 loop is CSAISWDTQYF. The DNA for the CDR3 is TGCAGTGCGATTAGTTGGGATACGCAGTATTTT.

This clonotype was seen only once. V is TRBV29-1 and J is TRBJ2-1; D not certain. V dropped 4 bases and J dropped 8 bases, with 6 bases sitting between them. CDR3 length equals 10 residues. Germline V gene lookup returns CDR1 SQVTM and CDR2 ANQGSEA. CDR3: CSVVQHEQFF. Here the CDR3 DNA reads TGCAGCGTTGTTCAACATGAGCAGTTCTTC.

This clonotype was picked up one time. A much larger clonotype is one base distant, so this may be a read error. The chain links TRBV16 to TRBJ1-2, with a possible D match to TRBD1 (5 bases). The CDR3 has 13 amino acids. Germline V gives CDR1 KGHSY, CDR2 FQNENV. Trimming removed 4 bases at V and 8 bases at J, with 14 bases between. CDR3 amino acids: CASSRSLKGGYTF. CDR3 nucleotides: TGTGCCAGCAGCCGAAGTCTCAAGGGGGGCTACACCTTC. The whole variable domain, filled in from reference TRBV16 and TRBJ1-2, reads GEEVAQTPKHLVRGEGQKAKLYCAPIKGHSYVFWYQQVLKNEFKFLISFQNENVFDETGMPKERFSAKCLPNSPCSLEIQATKLEDSAVYFCASSRSLKGGYTFGSGTRLTVV.

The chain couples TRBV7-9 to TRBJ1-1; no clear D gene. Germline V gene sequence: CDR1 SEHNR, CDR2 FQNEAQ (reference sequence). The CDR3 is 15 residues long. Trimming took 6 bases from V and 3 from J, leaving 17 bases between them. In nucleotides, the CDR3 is TGTGCCAGCAGACCAGCGGGCGACCCTCACACTGAAGCTTTCTTT. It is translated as CASRPAGDPHTEAFF.

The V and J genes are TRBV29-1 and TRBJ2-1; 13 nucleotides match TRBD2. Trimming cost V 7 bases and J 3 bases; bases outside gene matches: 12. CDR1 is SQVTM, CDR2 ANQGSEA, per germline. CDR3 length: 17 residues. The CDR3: CSAARTSGSIGYNEQFF. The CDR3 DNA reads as TGCAGCGCCGCGAGGACTAGCGGGAGCATTGGCTACAATGAGCAGTTCTTC.

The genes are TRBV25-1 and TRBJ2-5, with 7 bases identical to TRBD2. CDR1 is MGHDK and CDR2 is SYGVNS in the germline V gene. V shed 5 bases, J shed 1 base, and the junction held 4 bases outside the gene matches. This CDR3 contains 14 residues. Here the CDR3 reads CASSWSGTQETQYF. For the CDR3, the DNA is TGTGCCAGCAGTTGGAGCGGGACCCAAGAGACCCAGTACTTC.

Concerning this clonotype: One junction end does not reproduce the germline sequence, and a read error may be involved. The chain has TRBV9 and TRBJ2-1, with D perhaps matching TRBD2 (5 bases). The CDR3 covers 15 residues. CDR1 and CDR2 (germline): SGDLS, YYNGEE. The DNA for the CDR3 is TGTGCCAGCAGCGTAAGCGGAAGCTCCTACAATGAGCAGGTCTTC. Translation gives CASSVSGSSYNEQVF.

CDR3 protein: CASSQGTSGGSLYEQYF. In DNA form, the CDR3 reads TGCGCCAGCAGCCAAGGGACTAGCGGGGGGAGCCTATACGAGCAGTACTTC. The rearrangement uses TRBV4-1 and TRBJ2-4; 14 bases are a match to TRBD2. TRBJ2-7 matches the DNA end more closely, so the J call is doubtful. This CDR3 spans 17 amino acids. Germline V gene sequence: CDR1 MGHRA, CDR2 YSYEKL.

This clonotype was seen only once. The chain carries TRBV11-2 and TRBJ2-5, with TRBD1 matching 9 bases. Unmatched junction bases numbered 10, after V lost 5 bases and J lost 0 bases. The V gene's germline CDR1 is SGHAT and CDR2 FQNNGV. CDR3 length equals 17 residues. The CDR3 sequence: CASSRDRAFSYQETQYF. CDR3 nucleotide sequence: TGTGCCAGCAGCCGGGACAGGGCCTTTTCGTACCAAGAGACCCAGTACTTC.

CDR3 protein: CASNGGASYNEQFF. Here the CDR3 DNA reads TGTGCCAGCAACGGGGGGGCTTCATACAATGAGCAGTTCTTC. The chain combines TRBV27 with TRBJ2-1; 8 bases are a match to TRBD2. The CDR3 has 14 residues. V gave up 7 bases and J gave up 4 bases; unmatched junction bases: 6. The germline gives CDR1 MNHEY, CDR2 SMNVEV (reference sequence).